These 21 T cell receptor beta chains were all obtained from the same sample, sequenced in a study of OX40 agonist ivuxolimab in advanced cancers. TCRdb's table, derived via immunoSEQ multiplex PCR, lists solely in-frame clones and lacks some. This table holds about 77,000 clones, less than 90% found once. Here the sequenced sample was CD4+ or CD8+ T cells sorted from blood, taken in a trial of the OX40 agonist ivuxolimab. The receptor source for this set is an adult with an advanced solid tumor such as melanoma, head and neck, liver or kidney cancer.

About this clone: Its ends do not fully match the called genes, so a read error is possible. The chain combines TRBV18 with TRBJ1-3; weak D call: TRBD1 (6 bases). From germline, CDR1 is KGHSH and CDR2 LQKENI. The CDR3 is made up of 14 amino acids. CDR3 protein: CTSSQGSSGNTIYF. As DNA, the CDR3 is TGTACCAGCTCACAGGGAAGCTCTGGAAACACCATATATTTT.

This clone was counted a single time. The chain links TRBV5-1 to TRBJ2-5, with D perhaps assigned TRBD1 or TRBD2 (5 bases each). The V and J ends lost 4 bases and 4 bases respectively, with 17 bases between them. The CDR3 is made up of 15 amino acids. Looked up from germline, CDR1 is SGHRS and CDR2 is YFSETQ. Written as DNA, the CDR3 is TGCGCCAGCAGCCTGGGGACGAGGGGCGCAGAGACCCAGTACTTC. Its translation is CASSLGTRGAETQYF.

The rearrangement joins TRBV6-1 to TRBJ1-1; 7 positions match TRBD1. Per the germline V gene, CDR1 is MNHNS and CDR2 is SASEGT. The CDR3 covers 15 residues. The V segment lost 0 bases and the J segment 1 base; nucleotides outside the gene matches: 2. This CDR3 is CASSEAGTANTEAFF. The CDR3 bases are TGTGCCAGCAGTGAAGCCGGGACAGCGAACACTGAAGCTTTCTTT.

V and J are TRBV14 and TRBJ2-7, with D possibly matching TRBD1 (5 bases). Germline CDR1 and CDR2: SGHDN and FVKESK. The length of the CDR3 is 13 residues. Trimming took off 5 bases at V and 5 bases at J, with 13 bases between the two ends. The CDR3 DNA is TGTGCCAGCAGCACCCGGACCAGGGACGAGCAGTACTTC. This encodes CASSTRTRDEQYF.

V is TRBV4-3 and J is TRBJ1-2; D not certain. V lost 0 bases, J lost 4 bases, and 18 bases lay in between. CDR1 LGHNA and CDR2 YSLEER come from the germline V gene. This CDR3 is built from 17 residues. The CDR3 DNA sequence: TGCGCCAGCAGCCAAGATTTTCGGGCGCCAAGCGCCTATGGCTACACCTTC. Translating it yields CASSQDFRAPSAYGYTF.

The chain combines TRBV7-8 with TRBJ1-1; D is undetermined. Germline CDR1 reads SGHVS; CDR2 reads FQNEAQ. V dropped 5 bases and J dropped 1 base, with 8 bases sitting between them. The CDR3 totals 13 residues. The CDR3 DNA sequence: TGTGCCAGCAGCCCCGGGAGGAACACTGAAGCTTTCTTT. Translated, it gives CASSPGRNTEAFF.

The rearrangement uses TRBV4-2 and TRBJ2-7; 8 bases match TRBD2. Per the germline V gene, CDR1 is LGHNA and CDR2 is YNFKEQ. V lost 4 bases to trimming and J lost 0 bases; unmatched junction nucleotides: 5. The CDR3 spans 15 residues. The CDR3 coding sequence is TGTGCCAGCAGCCCCATGGGGACTAGCTCCTACGAGCAGTACTTC. It is translated as CASSPMGTSSYEQYF.

This chain's CDR3 is CASRLEGGTQYF. The CDR3 region has the DNA TGTGCCAGCAGGCTGGAGGGGGGGACCCAGTACTTC. This chain links TRBV6-1 with TRBJ2-5; D may match TRBD1 or TRBD2 (6 bases each). Deletions cut 6 bases from V and 7 bases from J, with 12 bases between. The CDR3 runs 12 residues. Per the germline V gene, CDR1 is MNHNS and CDR2 is SASEGT.

The chain joins TRBV5-1 to TRBJ2-4; possibly TRBD1 for D (6 bases). The CDR3 is 15 amino acids. V was trimmed by 3 bases and J by 10 bases, leaving 20 bases between them. Germline assignment: CDR1 SGHRS and CDR2 YFSETQ. DNA of the CDR3: TGCGCCAGCAGCTCAGGACAGCCCCAGGTTGGGATTCAGTACTTC. Protein sequence: CASSSGQPQVGIQYF. The full variable domain, with the rest looked up from reference TRBV5-1 and TRBJ2-4, is KAGVTQTPRYLIKTRGQQVTLSCSPISGHRSVSWYQQTPGQGLQFLFEYFSETQRNKGNFPGRFSGRQFSNSRSEMNVSTLELGDSALYLCASSSGQPQVGIQYFGAGTRLSVL.

This chain connects TRBV6-1 to TRBJ2-7, with TRBD2 as a possible D gene (5 bases). The ends were cut back, 3 bases at V and 3 bases at J, with 9 bases in the middle. CDR1 and CDR2 (germline): MNHNS, SASEGT. The CDR3 runs 13 residues. DNA of the CDR3: TGTGCCAGCAGTGACCCGGCGGGCTACGAGCAGTACTTC. Protein sequence: CASSDPAGYEQYF.

V is TRBV9 and J is TRBJ2-2; no reliable D call. The CDR3 is 14 residues long. Germline V lookup: CDR1 SGDLS, CDR2 YYNGEE. The V end lost 2 bases, the J end lost 0 bases, and 5 bases lay between the germline ends. The CDR3 nucleotides are TGTGCCAGCAGCGTTGGACCGAACACCGGGGAGCTGTTTTTT. Amino acid sequence: CASSVGPNTGELFF.

The chain is built from TRBV7-2 and TRBJ2-5; D is perhaps TRBD1 (6 bases). The DNA matches TRBJ2-7 better at its end, which makes the J call doubtful. This CDR3 is built from 15 residues. Germline CDR1 reads SGHTA; CDR2 reads FQGNSA. CDR3 DNA: TGTGCCAGCAGCTTGAGGTGGGACCGAGGGGGCGAGCAGTACTTC. Translation: CASSLRWDRGGEQYF.

J is TRBJ2-7 and V is TRBV7-2, with D tentatively TRBD1 (6 bases). Germline V gives CDR1 SGHTA, CDR2 FQGNSA. The CDR3 contains 13 residues. V was trimmed by 3 bases and J by 4 bases, leaving 10 bases between them. The CDR3 loop reads CASSLGQYYEQYF. CDR3 sequence (DNA): TGTGCCAGCAGCTTGGGACAATATTACGAGCAGTACTTC.

The chain recombines TRBV15 with TRBJ2-5; TRBD2 aligns across 13 bases. Trimming removed 3 bases from V and 5 bases from J; junction bases left unmatched: 6. The CDR3 runs to 16 residues. The germline V gene encodes CDR1 LNHNV and CDR2 YYDKDF (reference sequence). CDR3 in amino acids: CATSRAGTSGAETQYF. The CDR3 DNA follows: TGTGCCACCAGCAGGGCCGGGACTAGCGGGGCGGAGACCCAGTACTTC. The full variable domain, its missing parts supplied by reference TRBV15 and TRBJ2-5, is DAMVIQNPRYQVTQFGKPVTLSCSQTLNHNVMYWYQQKSSQAPKLLFHYYDKDFNNEADTPDNFQSRRPNTSFCFLDIRSPGLGDTAMYLCATSRAGTSGAETQYFGPGTRLLVL.

The chain combines TRBV2 with TRBJ1-5, with TRBD1 identical over 7 bases. The CDR3 contains 15 residues. CDR1 is SNHLY and CDR2 is FYNNEI in the germline V gene. Trimming removed 5 bases from V and 3 bases from J; junction bases left unmatched: 7. The CDR3 DNA reads TGTGCCAGCAGTCCGGGACAGCAAGCCAATCAGCCCCAGCATTTT. Its protein product is CASSPGQQANQPQHF.

This clone was seen a handful of times. In nucleotides, the CDR3 is TGTGCCAGCAGTGTATCCGACAGCAATCAGCCCCAGCATTTT. Translating it yields CASSVSDSNQPQHF. The V and J genes are TRBV2 and TRBJ1-5; D uncertain. V was cut by 4 bases and J by 1 base, with 8 bases left in between. CDR1 and CDR2 (germline): SNHLY, FYNNEI. The CDR3 consists of 14 residues.

The chain has TRBV4-1 and TRBJ2-3, with a possible D match to TRBD2 (5 bases). The V gene lost 0 bases and the J gene lost 8 bases, with 18 bases spanning the gap. The V gene's germline CDR1 is MGHRA and CDR2 YSYEKL. The CDR3 runs to 16 residues. The chain's CDR3 is CASSQDMGRSLGTQYF. CDR3 nucleotides: TGCGCCAGCAGCCAAGATATGGGGAGATCTTTGGGTACGCAGTATTTT.

The chain links TRBV6-5 to TRBJ1-6, with D perhaps matching TRBD1 (6 bases). The V and J ends lost 0 bases and 5 bases respectively, with 11 bases between them. The CDR3 consists of 16 residues. The germline CDR1 and CDR2 sequences are MNHEY and SVGAGI. CDR3: CASSYSRGQNNSPLHF. CDR3 bases: TGTGCCAGCAGTTACTCGAGAGGACAGAATAATTCACCCCTCCACTTT.

The count of this clone is one. The chain combines TRBV18 with TRBJ1-1; 8 positions agree with TRBD1. Germline CDR1 reads KGHSH; CDR2 reads LQKENI. Trimming removed 3 bases from V and 5 bases from J; junction bases left unmatched: 11. The CDR3 spans 16 residues. This CDR3 is CASSPRTGPEGTEAFF. CDR3 DNA: TGTGCCAGCTCACCTAGGACAGGGCCGGAGGGAACTGAAGCTTTCTTT.

V gene TRBV9 combines with J gene TRBJ2-7; D gene uncertain. CDR1 and CDR2 (germline): SGDLS, YYNGEE. CDR3 size: 14 residues. Trimming removed 0 bases from V and 5 bases from J, with 12 bases in between. The CDR3 DNA reads TGTGCCAGCAGCGTAGGGGCAGCATCCGACGAGCAGTACTTC. As protein: CASSVGAASDEQYF.

The chain employs TRBV27 and TRBJ1-2; the D gene is possibly TRBD1 (6 bases). This CDR3 comprises 15 residues. Germline loops: CDR1 MNHEY, CDR2 SMNVEV (reference sequence). Trimming stripped 0 bases from V and 8 bases from J, with 16 bases between. The CDR3 DNA follows: TGTGCCAGCAGTTTATCTGGGACATGGGGTGGAGGCTACACCTTC. Translation: CASSLSGTWGGGYTF.